This TCR beta chain stems from a study of graft-versus-host responses after intestinal transplantation. A remark on this clone: Its target is not known.

TCRdb's table, derived via immunoSEQ multiplex PCR, lists solely in-frame clones and lacks some. The sample has about 36,000 clones, around 94% seen once. J gave up 4 bases and V 5 bases, and 12 bases lay outside the gene matches. The CDR3 sequence is 16 residues long. Germline V gene sequence: CDR1 LNHNV, CDR2 YYDKDF (reference sequence). The receptor comes from a human donor who was the organ donor for an intestinal transplant. Source: unstimulated CD4+ T cells sorted from spleen or lymph node cells, taken before transplant. This chain uses TRBV15 with TRBJ2-3, with TRBD2 identical over 7 bases. In nucleotides, the CDR3 is TGTGCCACCAGCCGAACCCGGGGGGTGGGCCCAGATACGCAGTATTTT. Translated: CATSRTRGVGPDTQYF.